This TCR beta chain is drawn from a study of T cells in Graves' hyperthyroidism and ophthalmopathy. Findings and caveats of the study: Blood samples included most of the expanded thyroid clonotypes exceeding 0.001. Model-based prediction identified ophthalmopathy a median about 7 months prior to its onset. Stable hyperthyroidism and ophthalmopathy were separated using 13 V-J signatures.

RNA transcripts were the template for amplifying TCR beta CDR3 regions. During a first-round RT-PCR of the TCR CDR3, the HTBI primer set was used. TCRdb fed the multiplex PCR reads into MiXCR, producing one record per CDR3 protein. The table shows roughly 580,000 distinct CDR3 sequences, with about 43% occurring only once. Diagnoses used clinical symptoms, serum thyroxine and TRAb, thyroid ultrasound and orbital computed tomography. Per the germline V gene, CDR1 is SQVTM and CDR2 is ANQGSEA. The CDR3 consists of 10 residues. V was clipped by 8 bases and J by 7 bases, with 11 bases between them. In regard to this clonotype: The target antigen is unknown.

The TCR sequence derives from a woman younger than 35 with Graves' hyperthyroidism. V is TRBV29-1 and J is TRBJ1-1, with D unclear. The source material was peripheral blood or thyroid tissue (not recorded which). The CDR3 is CSLEGSEAFF. The CDR3 bases are TGCAGCTTGGAAGGCAGTGAAGCTTTCTTT.